This is a list of T cell receptor beta chains from one sample in a study of Graves' ophthalmopathy and Graves' hyperthyroidism. Using its own MiXCR run on the multiplex PCR reads, TCRdb lists one record per CDR3 protein. The sample has 650,000 to 900,000 distinct CDR3 sequences; 35% to 50% are singletons. Sequencing input: peripheral blood. The receptors derive from an adult man with Graves' ophthalmopathy. The CDR3 runs from the conserved cysteine through the conserved F or W. D genes are given only for firm matches. Size is omitted from some rows. Given values are once, few, many or a class for expanded clones.

abundance	v_gene	d_gene	j_gene	CDR3nt	CDR3aa
-	TRBV29-1	TRBD2	TRBJ2-7	TGCAGCGCTTATGGTGGACTAGCGGGGGCCTACGAGCAGTACTTC	CSAYGGLAGAYEQYF
-	TRBV15	-	TRBJ1-4	TGTGCCACCAGCAGAGTTCCGGGGGGCGAAAAACTGTTTTTT	CATSRVPGGEKLFF
-	TRBV5-1	-	TRBJ2-5	TGCGCCAGCAGCAATGGGGAGACCCAGTACTTC	CASSNGETQYF
once	TRBV30	-	TRBJ2-7	TGTGCCTGGAGTTCCCTCTACGAGCAGTACTTC	CAWSSLYEQYF
once	TRBV24-1	-	TRBJ1-5	TGTGCCAGCAGTTCCCCCGGACTGCTAGGCCCCGGAGGTCAGCCCCAGCATTTT	CASSSPGLLGPGGQPQHF
few	TRBV7-8	TRBD2	TRBJ2-5	TGTGCCAGCAGCTTAATCGGACTAGCGGTTGAGACCCAGTACTTC	CASSLIGLAVETQYF
few	TRBV2	-	TRBJ1-1	TGTGCCAGCAGTGATCCCGGGGAAGGCACTGAAGCTTTCTTT	CASSDPGEGTEAFF
once	TRBV10-3	-	TRBJ1-5	TGTGCCAGCAGCCCCTTACGGGGGGGAATTAACAATCAGCCCCAGCATTTT	CASSPLRGGINNQPQHF
-	TRBV10-3	TRBD2	TRBJ2-5	TGTGCCATCAGTGAAAAGCGGGAGGCGAGGGCTACCCAGTACTTC	CAISEKREARATQYF
-	TRBV6-1	-	TRBJ1-2	TGTGCCAGCAGTCCTCGGGAAGTATATGGCTACACCTTC	CASSPREVYGYTF
-	TRBV10-3	-	TRBJ1-2	TGTGCCAGCAGTTACCTTTCAGGGAAGGACTATGGCTACACCTTC	CASSYLSGKDYGYTF
-	TRBV24-1	-	TRBJ1-5	TGTGCCAGCAGTTTAGGGGCCGGGATCAATAGCAATCAGCCCCAGCATTTT	CASSLGAGINSNQPQHF
-	TRBV5-1	TRBD1	TRBJ2-5	TGCGCCAGCAGCTTGGGACAGGGGGATCCGATGGCCCAGTACTTC	CASSLGQGDPMAQYF
-	TRBV15	-	TRBJ1-5	TGTGCCACCAGCAACAGGGTGGCTCAGCCCCAGCATTTT	CATSNRVAQPQHF
few	TRBV6-1	-	TRBJ1-2	TGTGCCAGCAGTGAAATGGGGGTCGGCGGCTACACCTTC	CASSEMGVGGYTF
many	TRBV15	-	TRBJ2-7	TGTGCCACCAGCTTACGAAACTCCTACGAGCAGTACTTC	CATSLRNSYEQYF
few	TRBV7-9	TRBD1	TRBJ1-1	TGTGCCAGCAGCTTAGCCGGGACAGGGTCTTCGGCTTTCTTT	CASSLAGTGSSAFF
many	TRBV7-2	-	TRBJ1-1	TGTGCCAGCAGACGGCAAACGGGGTCTGAAGCTTTCTTT	CASRRQTGSEAFF
many	TRBV20-1	-	TRBJ2-5	TGCAGTGCTGCTGTGGCGGGAGAGACCCAGTACTTC	CSAAVAGETQYF
-	TRBV7-9	TRBD1	TRBJ1-1	TGTGCCAGCAGCGCGACCGGGACAGGGAGGACTGAAGCTTTCTTT	CASSATGTGRTEAFF